Shown below are 3 T cell receptor beta chains from a single sample sequenced in a study of cytomegalovirus exposure and HLA in healthy donors (dated by TCRdb to 2016 to 2017). The library was obtained by the immunoSEQ multiplex PCR assay. The multiplex PCR relied on a mix of 60 forward primers for TCR Vbeta segments and 13 reverse primers for TCR Jbeta segments. Sourced from immuneACCESS, this table was stored by TCRdb with only in-frame sequences that have V and J called. A share of the clones is absent; for the studies checked, an unresolved V gene accounts for under half, and the remainder has no known explanation. Here the sample has 150,000 to 200,000 clones; approximately 79% occur a single time. The ten largest clones represent roughly 7.1% of the sample. The sequenced sample consisted of PBMCs. The receptors originated from a man in his forties in good health and CMV-seropositive.

The V gene is TRBV11-3, the J gene TRBJ2-1; D possibly corresponds to TRBD1 (6 bases). The CDR3 length is 13 residues. V was clipped by 1 base and J by 9 bases, with 10 bases between them. Germline V gene data show CDR1 as SGHNT and CDR2 as YENEEA. Here the CDR3 reads CASSLGGGGEQFF. CDR3 nucleotide sequence: TGTGCCAGCAGCTTAGGTGGGGGCGGTGAGCAGTTCTTC.

The V call is TRBV20-1, the J call TRBJ2-1; tentative D call: TRBD1 (5 bases). The germline V gene has CDR1 DFQATT and CDR2 SNEGSKA (reference sequence). Trimming shortened V by 2 bases and J by 15 bases, and 14 bases separated the two germline ends. The CDR3 contains 11 residues. CDR3 sequence reads: CSARSGPSRFF. CDR3 bases: TGCAGTGCTAGATCAGGGCCAAGTAGGTTCTTC.

The gene calls are TRBV9 and TRBJ1-5; 7 bases are a match to TRBD1. V dropped 3 bases and J dropped 1; count of bases not matched to a gene: 4. The CDR3 loop spans 15 amino acids. Germline V gene sequence: CDR1 SGDLS, CDR2 YYNGEE. The CDR3 coding sequence is TGTGCCAGCAGCGCAAGGGGGCTAAGCAATCAGCCCCAGCATTTT. This gives the protein CASSARGLSNQPQHF.